The next 9 T cell receptor delta chains were all read from a single sample in a study of gamma-delta T cells after stem cell transplantation. TCRdb reprocessed the RT-PCR reads through CATT. The table includes about 1,300 delta-chain clones, roughly 2.2% detected once. The sample comprised gamma-delta T cells. The receptors here all came from a human donor. It is not recorded whose cells these are; they may come from a transplant donor.

This clone was found a few times. A far bigger clonotype differs at one base, so this is likely a read error. The identical CDR3 is also encoded by other nucleotide sequences in the sample. DNA of the CDR3: TGCGCTCTTGGGGACAGTACCAAGGGCGGGGAGTACACCGATAAACTCATCTTT. This translates into CALGDSTKGGEYTDKLIF. V and J are TRDV1 and TRDJ1, with D possibly being TRDD3 (5 bases). CDR1 and CDR2 (germline): TSWWSYY, QGS. The CDR3 is 18 amino acids.

By its share, this clone is medium-sized (0.01 to 0.1%). The chain is built from TRDV3 and TRDJ1; 12 bases agree with TRDD3. The CDR3 extends over 22 amino acids. V was pared by 3 bases and J by 0 bases, with 26 bases of the junction left unmatched. The germline V gene has CDR1 TVYSNPD and CDR2 GDNSRS (reference sequence). In DNA form, the CDR3 reads TGTGCCTTCCCCCTTCCACGAGATGCTGGGGGATACGGGGGGGCCTACACCGATAAACTCATCTTT. Its protein is CAFPLPRDAGGYGGAYTDKLIF.

Points on this clone: TCRdb's protein for this DNA is that of a much larger clone and differs from the translation at residue 4, likely a read error; the protein shown is the DNA translation. This sequence joins TRDV2 and TRDJ1, with D unresolved. V was shortened by 6 bases and J by 4 bases, with 20 bases between the two germline ends. The length of the CDR3 is 15 residues. CDR1 is GEAIGNYY, CDR2 EKD, per germline. The CDR3 here is CACTLVPGEDDKLIF. DNA for the CDR3: TGTGCCTGTACTCTTGTACCCGGCGAGGACGATAAACTCATCTTT.

Comment on this clone: For this DNA, TCRdb reports the protein of a much larger clone, which diverges at residue 8, most likely from a read error; the protein presented here is translated directly from the DNA. The rearrangement joins TRDV2 to TRDJ1; D unresolved. Germline V gene data show CDR1 as GEAIGNYY and CDR2 as EKD. The CDR3 spans 14 residues. V gave up 3 bases and J gave up 1 base, with 11 bases separating them. The CDR3 nucleotides read TGTGCCTGTGACCTACTCGAGGGCACCGATAAACTCATCTTT. It codes for CACDLLEGTDKLIF.

Only a few counts were recorded for this clone. This may come from a read error, since a much larger clone is one base off. V is TRDV1 and J is TRDJ1; D is perhaps TRDD3 (10 bases). The CDR3 runs 26 residues. CDR1 is TSWWSYY and CDR2 is QGS in the germline V gene. V shed 2 bases and J shed 0 bases, with 43 bases lying between them. CDR3 in DNA: TGTGCTCTTGGGGAATTAGGTGGTCCCTTCCTACGGTACTGGGGGATGGAAGGGAGGTACACCGATAAACTCATCTTT. This translates into CALGELGGPFLRYWGMEGRYTDKLIF.

This clone has more than one count but fewer than ten. The protein TCRdb gives is from a much larger clone and does not agree with this DNA's translation at residue 17, likely a read error; the protein shown here comes from the DNA. The chain uses TRDV1 and TRDJ1; 8 bases map to TRDD3. Germline lookup yields CDR1 TSWWSYY and CDR2 QGS. The CDR3 is made up of 24 amino acids. Unmatched junction bases numbered 37, after V lost 9 bases and J lost 1 base. DNA of the CDR3: TGTGCTCTCCGAGGATTTTTATCTCCTTCCCCCCTATCGTACTGGGGGGTGGGCACCGATAAACTCATCTTT. Its translation: CALRGFLSPSPLSYWGVGTDKLIF.

Comments on this clone: A single base separates this from a much larger clone, so it may be a read error. Other DNA sequences from this sample encode an identical CDR3 as well. The genes are TRDV1 and TRDJ4, with TRDD3 matching 11 bases. The V and J ends lost 0 bases and 3 bases, in that order; junction bases with no gene match: 24. There are 22 residues in the CDR3. Germline V lookup: CDR1 TSWWSYY, CDR2 QGS. The CDR3 DNA reads as TGTGCTCTTGGGGAACTTACCCAGCCTTCCTACTGGGGGATAGAAGAACTGGGACCCCTGATCTTT. Protein product: CALGELTQPSYWGIEELGPLIF.

This clone was picked up a small number of times. With only one base between it and a far larger clone, this is likely a read error. Other DNA sequences in the same sample also yield this CDR3. This sequence joins TRDV1 and TRDJ1; TRDD3 matches at 8 bases. This CDR3 spans 25 amino acids. From germline, CDR1 is TSWWSYY and CDR2 QGS. The CDR3 loop is CALGEPPPPTAEVLGAPPATDKLIF. CDR3 in DNA: TGTGCTCTTGGGGAACCCCCCCCTCCAACCGCAGAAGTACTGGGGGCCCCCCCGGCCACCGATAAACTCATCTTC.

Turning to this clone: Given a far larger clone just one base away, this is likely a sequencing read error. Additional DNA sequences in this sample encode the identical CDR3. This rearrangement joins TRDV2 to TRDJ1; the match to TRDD3 covers 7 bases. Germline CDR1 and CDR2: GEAIGNYY and EKD. CDR3 size: 15 residues. The CDR3 reads CACDTLGTTAGKLIF. CDR3 bases: TGTGCCTGCGACACACTGGGGACCACCGCGGGTAAACTCATCTTT.